This TCR beta chain was sequenced for a study of Graves' ophthalmopathy and Graves' hyperthyroidism. RNA served as the template for amplifying TCR beta CDR3 regions. In the first round, RT-PCR was carried out with HTBI primers, and a multiplex PCR formed the second round. TCRdb passed the multiplex PCR reads through MiXCR, listing each CDR3 protein once. This sample carries a few hundred thousand distinct CDR3 sequences, roughly a sixth of them seen once, and the ten largest clones take roughly 2.4%. J gave up 6 bases and V 6 bases, and 12 bases lay outside the gene matches. This CDR3 region has 16 residues. At least ten counts were recorded for this clonotype.

This clonotype was sampled from an adult woman with stable Graves' hyperthyroidism. Material for sequencing was peripheral blood. The chain uses TRBV12-3 or TRBV12-4 and TRBJ2-2; 8 nucleotides align to TRBD1. The DNA for the CDR3 is TGTGCCAGCAGCTACGGCGGACAGGGTCTTGCCGGGGAGCTGTTTTTT. This gives the protein CASSYGGQGLAGELFF.